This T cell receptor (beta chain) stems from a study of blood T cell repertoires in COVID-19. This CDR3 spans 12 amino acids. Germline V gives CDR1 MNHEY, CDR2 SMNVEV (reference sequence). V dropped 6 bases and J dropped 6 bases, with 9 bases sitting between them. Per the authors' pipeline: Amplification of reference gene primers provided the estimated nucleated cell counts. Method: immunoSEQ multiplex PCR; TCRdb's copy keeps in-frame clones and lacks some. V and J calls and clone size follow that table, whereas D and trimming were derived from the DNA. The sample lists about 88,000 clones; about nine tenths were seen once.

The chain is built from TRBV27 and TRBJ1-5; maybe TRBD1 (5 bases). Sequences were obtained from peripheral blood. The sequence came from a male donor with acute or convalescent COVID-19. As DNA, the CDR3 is TGTGCCAGCAGGGGGGGTGGTCAGCCCCAGCATTTT. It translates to CASRGGGQPQHF.